This TCR beta chain stems from a study of T cells after yellow fever vaccination. Study background: SMART-Seq v4 Ultra Low Input prepared the low-cell-number fractions. Overall study results and limits: Once the booster was given, most primary-vaccination clones reappeared, at just under 98% for CD4 and over 70% for CD8. The bulk population could contribute abundant contaminating clonotypes to FACS-sorted repertoires.

The study made its TCR cDNA through 5'RACE template switching. That step introduced a universal primer site along with UMIs. Via MiXCR, TCRdb re-called the 5' RACE reads, giving one row per CDR3 protein. Here the sample spans about 630,000 distinct CDR3 sequences, about 12% being singletons. In this sample, this clonotype turned up a few times. No antigen is known for it. The CDR3 loop spans 15 amino acids. Germline CDR1 and CDR2: MNHNS and SASEGT. Trimming cost V 3 bases and J 2 bases; bases outside gene matches: 6. The sequence was collected from a man under 40 who received the YFV17D yellow fever vaccine. This material consisted of PBMCs, taken on the day of the yellow fever booster vaccination. The chain carries TRBV6-1 and TRBJ1-1, with 7 bases fitting TRBD1. In nucleotides, the CDR3 is TGTGCCAGCAGTGACTGGACAGGCGGAAACACTGAAGCTTTCTTT. Amino acids: CASSDWTGGNTEAFF.